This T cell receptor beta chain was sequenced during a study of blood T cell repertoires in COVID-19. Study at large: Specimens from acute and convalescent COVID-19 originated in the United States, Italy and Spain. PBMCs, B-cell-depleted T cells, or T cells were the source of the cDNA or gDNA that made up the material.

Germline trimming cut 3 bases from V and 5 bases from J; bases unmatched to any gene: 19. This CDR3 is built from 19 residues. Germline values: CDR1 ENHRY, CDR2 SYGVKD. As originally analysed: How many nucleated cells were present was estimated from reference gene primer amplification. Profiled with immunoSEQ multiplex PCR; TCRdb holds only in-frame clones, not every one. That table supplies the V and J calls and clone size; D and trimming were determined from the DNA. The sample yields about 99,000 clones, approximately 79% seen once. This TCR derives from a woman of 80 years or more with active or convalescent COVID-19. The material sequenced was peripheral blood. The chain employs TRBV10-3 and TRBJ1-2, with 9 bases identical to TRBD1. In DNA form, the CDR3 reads TGTGCCATCAGTGAATCGATCGTTCCGGGACAGGGCGGGGATTATGGCTACACCTTC. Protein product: CAISESIVPGQGGDYGYTF.